This passage covers 19 T cell receptor beta chains from one sample sequenced in a study of cytomegalovirus exposure and HLA in healthy donors. Primers included in the PCR were 60 Vbeta and 13 Jbeta primers. Clones were sequenced by immunoSEQ multiplex PCR, and TCRdb holds only the in-frame ones, with some missing. The sample lists tens of thousands of clones, roughly 77% occurring once. Sequenced material: PBMCs. The receptors here all came from a woman aged 40 to 50 in good health and CMV-seropositive.

The chain couples TRBV4-2 to TRBJ2-5; weak D call: TRBD2 (5 bases). This CDR3 spans 15 amino acids. Germline V lookup: CDR1 LGHNA, CDR2 YNFKEQ. V lost 3 bases, J lost 4 bases, and 15 bases lay in between. As DNA, the CDR3 is TGTGCCAGCAGCCACCCGAGGAACAGCGGAGAGACCCAGTACTTC. Translated, it gives CASSHPRNSGETQYF.

The chain uses TRBV5-4 and TRBJ2-7; 13 bases are shared with TRBD2. The CDR3 extends over 16 amino acids. The J segment lost 3 bases and the V segment lost 4 bases, leaving 7 bases of the junction unmatched. Germline values: CDR1 SGHNT, CDR2 YYREEE (reference sequence). The chain's CDR3 is CASSPGTSGMNYEQYF. The CDR3 DNA is TGTGCCAGCAGCCCTGGGACTAGCGGGATGAACTACGAGCAGTACTTC.

The chain combines TRBV6-6 with TRBJ2-2, with 11 bases identical to TRBD1. After removal of 3 bases from V and 6 bases from J, the junction contained 3 bases not matched to a gene. Germline CDR1 is MNHNY and CDR2 is SVGAGI (reference sequence). CDR3 length: 15 residues. The CDR3 DNA follows: TGTGCCAGCAGTTATCAGGGACAGGGGGCCGGGGAGCTGTTTTTT. Encoded protein: CASSYQGQGAGELFF.

V gene TRBV30 combines with J gene TRBJ2-3; 11 bases agree with TRBD2. The CDR3 loop spans 15 amino acids. Trimming took 3 bases from V and 4 from J; bases not matched to a gene: 6. Germline V gene data show CDR1 as GTSNPN and CDR2 as SVGIG (reference sequence). Here the CDR3 reads CAWRPLAGVPDTQYF. CDR3 nucleotides: TGTGCCTGGAGGCCACTAGCGGGAGTTCCAGATACGCAGTATTTT.

The V gene is TRBV7-9, the J gene TRBJ1-4; no reliable D call. Trimming stripped 7 bases from V and 8 bases from J, with 23 bases between. In germline, CDR1 is SEHNR, CDR2 FQNEAQ (reference sequence). This CDR3 contains 16 residues. This CDR3 is CASIPSFGPWREKLFF. The CDR3 DNA reads as TGTGCCAGCATTCCTAGCTTCGGTCCGTGGAGGGAAAAACTGTTTTTT.

As DNA, the CDR3 is TGTGCCAGCAGTGGACGGACTAGCGCCGAGTTCTTC. As protein: CASSGRTSAEFF. V gene TRBV6-1 combines with J gene TRBJ2-1, with 9 bases matching TRBD2. V was pared by 4 bases and J by 14 bases, with 6 bases of the junction left unmatched. The CDR3 loop spans 12 amino acids. From germline, CDR1 is MNHNS and CDR2 SASEGT.

This sequence joins TRBV9 and TRBJ2-3, with 9 bases matching TRBD1. The CDR3 sequence is 16 residues long. Germline V lookup: CDR1 SGDLS, CDR2 YYNGEE. Unmatched junction bases numbered 7, after V lost 0 bases and J lost 5 bases. Here the CDR3 reads CASSVATGQGQDTQYF. CDR3 in DNA: TGTGCCAGCAGCGTAGCTACGGGACAGGGTCAAGATACGCAGTATTTT.

The V call is TRBV5-1, the J call TRBJ1-3, with 7 bases lining up with TRBD1. Germline loops: CDR1 SGHRS, CDR2 YFSETQ. The J segment lost 0 bases and the V segment lost 0 bases, leaving 3 bases of the junction unmatched. This CDR3 is 16 amino acids long. CDR3 loop: CASSLGTGDSGNTIYF. The CDR3 DNA is TGCGCCAGCAGCTTGGGGACAGGAGACTCTGGAAACACCATATATTTT.

This clone occurred once. The chain carries TRBV27 and TRBJ2-1, with 8 bases lining up with TRBD2. The CDR3 extends over 18 amino acids. Germline V CDR1 and CDR2: MNHEY, SMNVEV (reference sequence). Trimming at V came to 6 bases and at J to 5 bases, leaving 18 bases not matched to a gene. This CDR3 is CASSPLMRGARLNNEQFF. The CDR3 DNA reads as TGTGCCAGCAGCCCCCTCATGCGGGGGGCTAGACTCAACAATGAGCAGTTCTTC.

The chain links TRBV18 to TRBJ1-3; possibly TRBD1 for D (6 bases). CDR3 length: 16 residues. From germline, CDR1 is KGHSH and CDR2 LQKENI. Trimming shortened V by 3 bases and J by 1 base, and 13 bases separated the two germline ends. CDR3 nucleotide sequence: TGTGCCAGCTCACCCCTCCGGGACATTTCTGGAAACACCATATATTTT. Translating it yields CASSPLRDISGNTIYF.

This clone was counted only a few times. V is TRBV23-1 and J is TRBJ1-2; no reliable D call. TRBV23-1 is classed as an ORF, of uncertain function. V was trimmed by 6 bases and J by 8 bases, leaving 10 bases between them. The CDR3 spans 11 residues. The CDR3 nucleotides are TGCGCCAGCAGCCTAGACTGGGGCTACACCTTC. Translating gives CASSLDWGYTF.

This clone was observed a handful of times. This chain uses TRBV14 with TRBJ1-1; possibly TRBD1 for D (5 bases). The CDR3 consists of 15 residues. V was trimmed by 1 base and J by 6 bases, leaving 15 bases between them. Per the germline V gene, CDR1 is SGHDN and CDR2 is FVKESK. The CDR3: CASSQAGGVLAEAFF. The DNA for the CDR3 is TGTGCCAGCAGCCAAGCGGGAGGGGTTTTGGCTGAAGCTTTCTTT.

Only a few counts were recorded for this clone. The chain is built from TRBV7-9 and TRBJ2-3, with 10 bases lining up with TRBD2. CDR1 SEHNR and CDR2 FQNEAQ come from the germline V gene (reference sequence). The V segment lost 3 bases and the J segment 3 bases; nucleotides outside the gene matches: 0. This CDR3 is built from 14 residues. In DNA, the CDR3 is TGTGCCAGCAGCTTGGGACTAGCGACAGATACGCAGTATTTT. Its protein is CASSLGLATDTQYF.

V usage is TRBV19 and J usage is TRBJ1-1, with 9 nucleotides matching TRBD1. Germline V lookup: CDR1 LNHDA, CDR2 SQIVND (reference sequence). The trim removed 6 bases at V and 1 base at J, leaving 12 bases unmatched. The CDR3 runs 17 residues. CDR3 residues: CASSRGQGPRGNTEAFF. As DNA, the CDR3 is TGTGCCAGTAGCCGTGGACAGGGGCCCAGAGGGAACACTGAAGCTTTCTTT.

CDR3 nucleotide sequence: TGTGCCAGCAGCTTGATGGGACTAGACAATGAGCAGTTCTTC. Its translation is CASSLMGLDNEQFF. This chain links TRBV5-4 with TRBJ2-1, with TRBD2 matching over 8 bases. V was clipped by 1 base and J by 5 bases; unmatched bases: 2. This CDR3 has 14 residues. Germline V CDR1 and CDR2: SGHNT, YYREEE (reference sequence).

The genes are TRBV4-2 and TRBJ1-6; D gene unclear. This CDR3 contains 15 residues. The V end was cut by 5 bases, the J end by 5 bases, with 13 bases between. The germline V gene has CDR1 LGHNA and CDR2 YNFKEQ. The CDR3 DNA is TGTGCCAGCAGCGATACGACGGGGAATAATTCACCCCTCCACTTT. It encodes CASSDTTGNNSPLHF.

The rearrangement links TRBV10-2 to TRBJ2-2, with a weak D call TRBD2 (6 bases). Between the trimmed V and J ends, which lost 7 bases and 6 bases, there was a span of 12 bases. Germline V gene lookup returns CDR1 WSHSY and CDR2 SAAADI. This CDR3 is 13 amino acids long. The CDR3 DNA reads TGCGCCAGCATCCGGGAGAGGGCCGGGGAGCTGTTTTTT. This encodes CASIRERAGELFF.

A few counts support this clone. The V and J genes are TRBV19 and TRBJ1-1; 10 nucleotides align to TRBD1. V was clipped by 7 bases and J by 4 bases; unmatched bases: 15. The CDR3 is 17 amino acids. Germline lookup yields CDR1 LNHDA and CDR2 SQIVND (reference sequence). DNA for the CDR3: TGTGCCAGTACCTACTCCGGGACAGGGGTGAAGAGCACTGAAGCTTTCTTT. Encoded protein: CASTYSGTGVKSTEAFF.

The chain is built from TRBV5-1 and TRBJ2-7, with D possibly TRBD2 on 5 matching bases. The CDR3 runs 14 residues. Germline V gene lookup returns CDR1 SGHRS and CDR2 YFSETQ. V was cut by 0 bases and J by 3 bases, with 10 bases left in between. The CDR3 spells CASSLARDSYEQYF. As DNA, the CDR3 is TGCGCCAGCAGCTTGGCCCGGGATAGCTACGAGCAGTACTTC.